A selection of T cell receptor beta chains follows, all from one sample in a study of regulatory T cells in long-lasting Graves disease. TCRdb recomputed calls from the multiplex PCR reads with MiXCR, one row per CDR3 protein. The repertoire holds under 300,000 distinct CDR3 sequences, around a sixth seen once, with 14% in the top ten. The sample was also reused in another study, on T cells in Graves' hyperthyroidism and ophthalmopathy.

The sample consisted of peripheral blood mononuclear cells (PBMCs), taken at new diagnosis, from a patient treated with antithyroid drugs. The source is a young woman with Graves disease. CDR3s include the opening cysteine and the closing phenylalanine or tryptophan. D genes are given only for firm matches. A row's size may be missing; if present it is once, few, many or a size class.

few,-,TRBV9,TRBJ1-5,TGTGCCAGCAGCGTAGGGTACAGCAGGGATCAGCCCCAGCATTTT,CASSVGYSRDQPQHF
many,-,TRBV5-1,TRBJ2-6,TGCGCCAGCAGCTTCGATATAGGGGCCAACGTCCTGACTTTC,CASSFDIGANVLTF
-,-,TRBV27,TRBJ2-7,TGTGCCAGCAGCACGCCAGGACTGAGCTCCTACGAGCAGTACTTT,CASSTPGLSSYEQYF
-,TRBD1,TRBV7-9,TRBJ1-2,TGTGCCAGCAGCTTTGGGACAGATCGGGGCTACACCTTC,CASSFGTDRGYTF
many,-,TRBV4-1,TRBJ1-3,TGCGCCAGCAGCCAGGTTCGAGCCTCCTCTGGAAACACCATATATTTT,CASSQVRASSGNTIYF
many,-,TRBV2,TRBJ2-7,TGTGCCAGCAGTGAAGCGCTTATTTACGAGCAGTACTTC,CASSEALIYEQYF
many,TRBD1,TRBV29-1,TRBJ1-1,TGCAGCGCCGCGGACAGGGGGCGCGTAGCTTTCTTT,CSAADRGRVAFF
few,TRBD2,TRBV4-2,TRBJ2-7,TGTGCCAGCAGCCAAGAAAGTTTCAGCGGGGGGGCTGGAGAGCAGTACTTC,CASSQESFSGGAGEQYF
many,-,TRBV2,TRBJ1-1,TGTGCCAGCAGCCCACAGGCTTGGCTGAACACTGAAGCTTTCTTT,CASSPQAWLNTEAFF
many,-,TRBV5-1,TRBJ1-4,TGCGCCAGCAGCTTGCCCTTAGAGGGACGGACAACTAATGAAAAACTGTTTTTT,CASSLPLEGRTTNEKLFF
many,TRBD1,TRBV4-1,TRBJ1-1,TGCGCCAGCAGCCAAGGCTTGGACAGGGAAGCTTTCTTT,CASSQGLDREAFF
many,TRBD1,TRBV12-3/TRBV12-4,TRBJ1-2,TGTGCCAGCAGGGGGACAGGGGGTGGCTACACCTTC,CASRGTGGGYTF
medium-sized,TRBD1,TRBV18,TRBJ1-2,TGTGCCAGCTCACCAGGGACAGAAGGCTACACCTTC,CASSPGTEGYTF
-,TRBD2,TRBV20-1,TRBJ2-7,TGCAGTGCTAGGAGGGCTAGCGGGCTACGGGAGCAGTACTTC,CSARRASGLREQYF
many,TRBD1,TRBV7-9,TRBJ1-1,TGTGCCAGCAGCGAATCCGAACAGGGGCACACTGAAGCTTTCTTT,CASSESEQGHTEAFF
many,-,TRBV27,TRBJ1-2,TGTGCCAGCAGGGCCAGGCTTAGGGTTGACTATGGCTACACCTTC,CASRARLRVDYGYTF
many,-,TRBV20-1,TRBJ2-1,TGCAGTGCTCATAACGGGGCCAACCCGGGCAATGAGCAGTTCTTC,CSAHNGANPGNEQFF